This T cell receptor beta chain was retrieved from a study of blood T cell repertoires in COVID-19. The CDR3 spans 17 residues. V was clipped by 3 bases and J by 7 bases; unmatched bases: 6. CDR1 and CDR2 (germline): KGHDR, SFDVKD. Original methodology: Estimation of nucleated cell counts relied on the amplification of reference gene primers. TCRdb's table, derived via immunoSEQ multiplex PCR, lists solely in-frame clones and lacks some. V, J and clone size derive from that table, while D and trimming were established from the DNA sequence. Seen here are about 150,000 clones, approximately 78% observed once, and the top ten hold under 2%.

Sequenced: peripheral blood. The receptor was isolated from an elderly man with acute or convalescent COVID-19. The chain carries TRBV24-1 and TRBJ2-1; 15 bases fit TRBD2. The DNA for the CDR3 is TGTGCCACCAGTGATGGACTAGCGGGGGGGCGTGGGAATGAGCAGTTCTTC. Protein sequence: CATSDGLAGGRGNEQFF.